This TCR beta chain was profiled in a study of blood T cell repertoires in COVID-19. Study details: Samples representing acute and convalescent COVID-19 were sourced from the United States, Italy and Spain. The analysed material was cDNA or gDNA that came from T cells, B-cell-depleted T cells, or PBMCs.

This clone is a singleton in its sample. In the source study's methods: It was from reference gene primer amplification that nucleated cell counts were estimated. Sequencing used immunoSEQ multiplex PCR; TCRdb keeps in-frame clones, though not all of them. From that table come the V and J calls and clone size; the DNA was used to work out D and trimming. The table shows 99,000 or so clones, with 81% occurring only once. V was clipped by 8 bases and J by 5 bases; unmatched bases: 9. The CDR3 length is 14 residues. From germline, CDR1 is SQVTM and CDR2 ANQGSEA. This TCR derives from a woman between 65 and 79 years old with acute or convalescent COVID-19. The genes are TRBV29-1 and TRBJ2-1; 10 nucleotides match TRBD2. The source material was peripheral blood. CDR3 loop: CSTMGLALNNEQFF. The CDR3 coding sequence is TGCAGCACCATGGGACTAGCGTTAAACAATGAGCAGTTCTTC.